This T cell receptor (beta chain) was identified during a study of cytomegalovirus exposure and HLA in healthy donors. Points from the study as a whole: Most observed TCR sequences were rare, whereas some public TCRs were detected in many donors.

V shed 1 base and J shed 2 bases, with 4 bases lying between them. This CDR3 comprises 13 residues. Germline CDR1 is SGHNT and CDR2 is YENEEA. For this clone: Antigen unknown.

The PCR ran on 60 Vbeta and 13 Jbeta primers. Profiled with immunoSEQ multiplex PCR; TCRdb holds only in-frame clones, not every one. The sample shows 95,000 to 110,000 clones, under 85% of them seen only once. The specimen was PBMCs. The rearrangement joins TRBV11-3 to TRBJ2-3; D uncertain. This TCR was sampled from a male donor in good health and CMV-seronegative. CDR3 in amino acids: CASSLGATDTQYF. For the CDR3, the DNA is TGTGCCAGCAGCTTAGGGGCCACAGATACGCAGTATTTT.